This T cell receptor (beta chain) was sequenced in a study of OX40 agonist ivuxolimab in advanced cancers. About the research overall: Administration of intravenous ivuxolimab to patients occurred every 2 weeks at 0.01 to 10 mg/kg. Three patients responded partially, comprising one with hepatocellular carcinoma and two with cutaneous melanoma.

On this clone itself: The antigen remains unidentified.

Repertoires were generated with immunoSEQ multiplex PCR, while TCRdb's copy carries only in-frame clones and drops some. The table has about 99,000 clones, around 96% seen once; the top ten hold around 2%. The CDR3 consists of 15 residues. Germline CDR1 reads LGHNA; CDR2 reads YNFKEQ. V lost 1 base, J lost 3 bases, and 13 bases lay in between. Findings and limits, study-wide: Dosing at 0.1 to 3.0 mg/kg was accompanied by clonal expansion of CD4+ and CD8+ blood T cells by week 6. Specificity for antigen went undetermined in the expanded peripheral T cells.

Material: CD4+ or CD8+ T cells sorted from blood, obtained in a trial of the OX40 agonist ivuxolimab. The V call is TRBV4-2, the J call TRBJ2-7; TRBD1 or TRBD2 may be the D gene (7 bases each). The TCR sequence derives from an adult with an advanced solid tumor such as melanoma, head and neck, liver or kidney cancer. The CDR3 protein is CASSQASGGVYEQYF. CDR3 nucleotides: TGTGCCAGCAGCCAAGCTTCAGGGGGGGTCTACGAGCAGTACTTC.